One and the same sample provided the 4 T cell receptor beta chains below, sequenced in a study of CD8 T cells in ankylosing spondylitis. Overall study results and limits: One TCR beta motif, made up of about 8 highly homologous variants, appeared characteristic of ankylosing spondylitis blood.

No antigen has been assigned to these receptors. MiXCR, run by TCRdb on the 5' RACE reads, gives a single entry per CDR3 protein. Of roughly 470,000 distinct CDR3 sequences listed, about 24% are singletons. The sequencing sample was made of blood, either unsorted or a sorted T cell fraction (not recorded which). Every receptor here comes from a male donor with ankylosing spondylitis.

The V and J genes are TRBV6-6 and TRBJ1-5; 7 nucleotides line up with TRBD1. Per the germline V gene, CDR1 is MNHNY and CDR2 is SVGAGI (reference sequence). V lost 6 bases to trimming and J lost 4 bases; unmatched junction nucleotides: 3. The CDR3 extends over 13 amino acids. This chain's CDR3 is CASRMDRNQPQHF. The CDR3 DNA is TGTGCCAGCAGAATGGACAGGAATCAGCCCCAGCATTTT.

The CDR3 loop is CASKGASGTSNTEAFF. In nucleotides, the CDR3 is TGTGCCAGCAAGGGGGCGTCAGGGACATCTAACACTGAAGCTTTCTTT. This rearrangement joins TRBV28 to TRBJ1-1; the match to TRBD1 covers 7 bases. Germline assignment: CDR1 MDHEN and CDR2 SYDVKM. This CDR3 region has 16 residues. V lost 7 bases, J lost 2 bases, and 13 bases stayed unmatched.

The gene calls are TRBV20-1 and TRBJ2-1, with a possible D match to TRBD1 (5 bases). This CDR3 contains 14 residues. Germline loops: CDR1 DFQATT, CDR2 SNEGSKA (reference sequence). Trimming cost V 8 bases and J 1 base, with 15 bases left between them. CDR3 sequence reads: CSLLLGASYNEQFF. CDR3 nucleotide sequence: TGCAGTCTCCTCCTTGGGGCTTCCTACAATGAGCAGTTCTTC.

CDR3 nucleotide sequence: TGCAGCGTTGCTGTGTGGAACACCATATATTTT. It yields the protein CSVAVWNTIYF. The chain links TRBV29-1 to TRBJ1-3; no clear D gene. Germline V lookup: CDR1 SQVTM, CDR2 ANQGSEA. The CDR3 is made up of 11 amino acids. Trimming removed 4 bases from V and 7 bases from J, with 8 bases in between.